The following is a T cell receptor beta chain sequence with its context. TCRdb passed the RT-PCR reads through MiXCR, listing each CDR3 protein once. The data show more than 550,000 distinct CDR3 sequences, 12% to 15% seen once. This CDR3 is 16 amino acids long. The trim removed 7 bases at V and 3 bases at J, leaving 11 bases unmatched. This receptor was taken from a female donor in good health, serving as a healthy control. This chain joins TRBV12-3 or TRBV12-4 and TRBJ2-1; 8 bases map to TRBD2. Sequences were obtained from memory CD4+ T cells from blood. The CDR3 coding sequence is TGTGCCAGCACCCTTGAGGCGGGGGGAGTCTACAATGAGCAGTTCTTC. Residues: CASTLEAGGVYNEQFF.